Sequencing of this TCR beta chain was carried out in a study of T cells in Graves' hyperthyroidism and ophthalmopathy. This clonotype was detected ten times or more. No antigen is known for it. There are 15 residues in the CDR3. Trimming left V 7 bases short and J 0 bases short, with 13 bases between. CDR1 MNHEY and CDR2 SVGEGT come from the germline V gene. Overall study results and limits: Stable hyperthyroidism was separated from ophthalmopathy by a model based on 13 V-J features.

Amplified TCR beta CDR3 regions derived from RNA transcripts. The HTBI set primed first-round TCR CDR3 RT-PCR. TCRdb re-called the multiplex PCR reads with MiXCR, one entry per CDR3 protein. This table has 300,000 to 450,000 distinct CDR3 sequences, about 18% appearing once. The specimen was blood. V and J are TRBV6-2 or TRBV6-3 and TRBJ1-3, with D possibly matching TRBD1 (6 bases). This clonotype originated in a woman under 40 with Graves' hyperthyroidism that later progressed to Graves' ophthalmopathy. The CDR3 DNA reads as TGTGCCAGCATCCAAAGGGGGAACTCTGGAAACACCATATATTTT. This sequence encodes CASIQRGNSGNTIYF.